The 2 T cell receptor beta chains presented below share a single source sample, sequenced in a study of control samples from healthy donors and cancer patients. Repertoires were generated with immunoSEQ multiplex PCR, while TCRdb's copy carries only in-frame clones and drops some. Here the sample spans 95,000 to 150,000 clones, about 91% being singletons. The sample was blood. These receptors were collected from a man aged 40-50 years in good health.

The chain uses TRBV7-8 and TRBJ1-2; 8 bases agree with TRBD1. Trimming cost V 5 bases and J 4 bases; bases outside gene matches: 12. Per germline, CDR1 SGHVS and CDR2 FQNEAQ. The CDR3 length is 16 residues. The CDR3 nucleotides read TGTGCCAGCAGCCCACAGGCTACGGACAGGGCCTATGGCTACACCTTC. Translated: CASSPQATDRAYGYTF. The full variable domain, its missing parts supplied by reference TRBV7-8 and TRBJ1-2, is GAGVSQSPRYKVAKRGQDVALRCDPISGHVSLFWYQQALGQGPEFLTYFQNEAQLDKSGLPSDRFFAERPEGSVSTLKIQRTQQEDSAVYLCASSPQATDRAYGYTFGSGTRLTVV.

The chain links TRBV5-1 to TRBJ1-3; 7 bases fit TRBD1. After removal of 1 base from V and 0 bases from J, the junction contained 19 bases not matched to a gene. The CDR3 loop spans 21 amino acids. Germline CDR1 SGHRS, CDR2 YFSETQ. The CDR3 coding sequence is TGCGCCAGCAGCTTGTACCGCTCCGACCCGGGACAGTTCTTCTCTGGAAACACCATATATTTT. Translating it yields CASSLYRSDPGQFFSGNTIYF.